A selection of T cell receptor beta chains follows, all from one sample in a study of Tregs in tolerant kidney transplant recipients. Repertoires were generated with immunoSEQ multiplex PCR, while TCRdb's copy carries only in-frame clones and drops some. This table has 240,000 or so clones, approximately 84% appearing once. Sample: CD4+ T cells from blood. The source is a human donor in good health. CDR3s include the opening cysteine and the closing phenylalanine or tryptophan. D genes are given only for firm matches. The size entry is marked missing in some rows and otherwise reads once, few, many or a size class.

clone_size,d_call,v_call,j_call,cdr3_aa,cdr3_nt
-,TRBD1,TRBV5-1,TRBJ2-3,CASSVGQASPDTQYF,TGCGCCAGCAGCGTCGGACAGGCCTCCCCAGATACGCAGTATTTT
-,-,TRBV5-1,TRBJ2-3,CASSHSDTDTQYF,TGCGCCAGCAGTCATTCGGACACAGATACGCAGTATTTT
-,TRBD2,TRBV7-2,TRBJ2-3,CASSVTSGRGRADTQYF,TGTGCCAGCAGCGTTACTAGCGGGAGAGGGCGGGCGGATACGCAGTATTTT
-,-,TRBV28,TRBJ2-6,CASSLHFEQGSLVSGANVLTF,TGTGCCAGCAGTTTACATTTCGAACAGGGCAGTTTGGTCTCTGGGGCCAACGTCCTGACTTTC
-,-,TRBV7-9,TRBJ1-2,CAGSLVQDGGYTF,TGTGCCGGCAGCTTAGTACAGGATGGTGGCTACACCTTC
-,-,TRBV30,TRBJ2-3,CAWIDTGTHGVLVYRTRNTQYF,TGTGCCTGGATTGACACCGGAACACATGGTGTGTTGGTGTATCGGACAAGGAATACGCAGTATTTT
-,TRBD2,TRBV6-1,TRBJ2-5,CASSEFSVAGVIYQETQYF,TGTGCCAGCAGTGAGTTCTCCGTAGCGGGGGTGATCTACCAAGAGACCCAGTACTTC
-,-,TRBV7-2,TRBJ1-5,CASSLTTGRNQPQHF,TGTGCCAGCAGCTTGACGACAGGTCGTAATCAGCCCCAGCATTTT
-,TRBD2,TRBV7-7,TRBJ2-1,CASSTGLAGYNEQFF,TGTGCTAGCAGCACCGGACTAGCGGGCTACAATGAGCAGTTCTTC
-,-,TRBV2,TRBJ2-7,CASSEALAEQYF,TGTGCCAGCAGTGAAGCCTTAGCCGAGCAGTACTTC
-,-,TRBV6-5,TRBJ2-3,CASSSGRSHTDTQYF,TGTGCCAGCAGTTCGGGACGGTCTCACACAGATACGCAGTATTTT
-,TRBD1,TRBV7-2,TRBJ1-5,CASSLRTGVFQPQHF,TGTGCCAGCAGCTTACGGACAGGGGTTTTTCAGCCCCAGCATTTT
-,-,TRBV6-6,TRBJ2-7,CASTSGSYSYEQYF,TGTGCCAGCACCTCCGGGTCCTACTCCTACGAGCAGTACTTC
-,-,TRBV11-2,TRBJ2-3,CASSLGAGTDTQYF,TGTGCCAGCAGCTTAGGGGCCGGCACAGATACGCAGTATTTT
-,-,TRBV5-1,TRBJ2-7,CASSLASEEQYF,TGCGCCAGCAGCTTGGCCAGCGAGGAGCAGTACTTC
once,-,TRBV19,TRBJ2-7,CASSIPGQRSSYEQYF,TGTGCCAGTAGTATCCCGGGACAAAGGAGCTCCTACGAGCAGTACTTC
-,-,TRBV7-9,TRBJ2-1,CASSLGQNNEQFF,TGTGCCAGCAGCCTGGGACAAAACAATGAGCAGTTCTTC
-,-,TRBV7-6,TRBJ2-1,CASSLGPGFGDGEQFF,TGTGCCAGCAGCTTAGGGCCCGGTTTCGGGGATGGTGAGCAGTTCTTC
-,TRBD1,TRBV11-2,TRBJ1-4,CASSSLGTGTNEKLFF,TGTGCCAGCAGCTCCTTAGGGACAGGGACTAATGAAAAACTGTTTTTT
-,TRBD1,TRBV14,TRBJ1-1,CASSQKLGQGVSAFF,TGTGCCAGCAGCCAGAAACTCGGACAGGGGGTCTCAGCTTTCTTT
-,TRBD1,TRBV6-4,TRBJ2-3,CASSGTGGTDTQYF,TGTGCCAGCAGCGGGACAGGGGGCACAGATACGCAGTATTTT
-,-,TRBV7-9,TRBJ1-2,CASTRQENYGYTF,TGTGCCAGCACTCGACAGGAGAACTATGGCTACACCTTC
-,-,TRBV19,TRBJ1-3,CASGLDSGNTIYF,TGTGCCAGTGGACTTGACTCTGGAAACACCATATATTTT
-,-,TRBV4-1,TRBJ1-2,CASSQVGQIYGYTF,TGCGCCAGCAGCCAAGTAGGACAAATCTATGGCTACACCTTC
once,-,TRBV18,TRBJ1-1,CASSPGNTEAFF,TGTGCCAGCTCACCTGGTAACACTGAAGCTTTCTTT